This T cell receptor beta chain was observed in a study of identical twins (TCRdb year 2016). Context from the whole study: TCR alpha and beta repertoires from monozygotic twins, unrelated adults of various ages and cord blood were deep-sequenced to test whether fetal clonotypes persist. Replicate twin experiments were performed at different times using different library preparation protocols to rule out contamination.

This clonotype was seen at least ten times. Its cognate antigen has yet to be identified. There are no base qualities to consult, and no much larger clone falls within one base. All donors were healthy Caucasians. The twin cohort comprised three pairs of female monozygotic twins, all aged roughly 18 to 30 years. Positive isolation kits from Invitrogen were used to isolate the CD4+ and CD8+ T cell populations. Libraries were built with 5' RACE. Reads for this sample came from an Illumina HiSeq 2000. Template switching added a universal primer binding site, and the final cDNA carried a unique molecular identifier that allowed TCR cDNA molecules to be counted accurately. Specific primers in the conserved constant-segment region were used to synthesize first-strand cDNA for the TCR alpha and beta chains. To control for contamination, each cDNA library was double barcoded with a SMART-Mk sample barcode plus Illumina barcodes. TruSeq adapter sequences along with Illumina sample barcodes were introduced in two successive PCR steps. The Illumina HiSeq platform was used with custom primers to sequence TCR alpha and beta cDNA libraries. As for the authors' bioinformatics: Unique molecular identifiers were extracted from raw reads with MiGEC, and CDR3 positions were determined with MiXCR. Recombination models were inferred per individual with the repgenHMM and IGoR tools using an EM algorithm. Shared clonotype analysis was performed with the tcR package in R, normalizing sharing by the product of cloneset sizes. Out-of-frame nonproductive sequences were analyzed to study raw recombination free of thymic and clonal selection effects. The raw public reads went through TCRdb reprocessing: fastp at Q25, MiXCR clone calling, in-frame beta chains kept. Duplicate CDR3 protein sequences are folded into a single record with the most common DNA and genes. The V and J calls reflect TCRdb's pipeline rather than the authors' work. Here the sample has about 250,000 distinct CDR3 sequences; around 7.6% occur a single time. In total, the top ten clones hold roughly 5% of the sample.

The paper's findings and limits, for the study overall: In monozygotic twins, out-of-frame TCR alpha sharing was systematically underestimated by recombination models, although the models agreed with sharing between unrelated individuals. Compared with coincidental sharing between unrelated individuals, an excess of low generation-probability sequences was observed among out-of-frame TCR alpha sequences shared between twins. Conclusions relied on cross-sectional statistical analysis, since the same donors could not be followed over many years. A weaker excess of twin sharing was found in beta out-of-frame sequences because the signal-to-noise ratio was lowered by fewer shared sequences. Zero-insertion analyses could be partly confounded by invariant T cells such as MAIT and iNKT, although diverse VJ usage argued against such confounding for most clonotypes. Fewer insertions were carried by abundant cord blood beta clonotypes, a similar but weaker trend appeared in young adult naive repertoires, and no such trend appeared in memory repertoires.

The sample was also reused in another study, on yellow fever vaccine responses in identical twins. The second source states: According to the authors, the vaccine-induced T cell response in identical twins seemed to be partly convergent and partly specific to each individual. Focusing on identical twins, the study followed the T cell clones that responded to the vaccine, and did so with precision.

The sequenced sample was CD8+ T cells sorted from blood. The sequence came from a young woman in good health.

At the DNA level, the sequence is TGCAGCGTTGAAGATCGGTCCCAGGGGATGGTGGGGAGCTCTGGGGCCAACGTCCTGACTTTC. This is translated as CSVEDRSQGMVGSSGANVLTF. The chain uses TRBV29-1 and TRBJ2-6; 6 matching bases give a weak D call of TRBD1. CDR1 and CDR2 are drawn from the germline V gene: SQVTM, ANQGSEA. The CDR3 runs 21 residues from the cysteine to the phenylalanine. The entry retains the CDR3 DNA only, 63 bases that are in frame from base 1. The trim is 0 bases for V and 0 bases for J, with a gap of 24 bases between the germline ends.